Listed below are T cell receptor beta chains from one sample, sequenced in a study of OX40 agonist ivuxolimab in advanced cancers. Here immunoSEQ multiplex PCR was the method, and the copy in TCRdb shows in-frame clones only, minus some. This table holds approximately 77,000 clones, roughly nine tenths found once. The sequencing here drew on CD4+ or CD8+ T cells sorted from blood, taken in a trial of the OX40 agonist ivuxolimab. These receptor sequences come from an adult with an advanced solid tumor such as melanoma, head and neck, liver or kidney cancer. CDR3s include the opening cysteine and the closing phenylalanine or tryptophan. The D gene is left open where the match is weak. The size of a clone is reported for some rows only, either as once, few or many, or as a class for expanded clones.

>-|-|TRBJ1-1|TRBV19
CASSRGITEAFF
TGTGCCAGTAGTAGGGGTATCACTGAAGCTTTCTTT
>-|-|TRBJ1-6|TRBV4-1
CASSRGTLNSPLHF
TGCGCCAGCAGCCGTGGGACGTTGAATTCACCCCTCCACTTT
>-|TRBD1|TRBJ2-3|TRBV5-6
CASSLARRTGRITDTQYF
TGTGCCAGCAGCTTGGCAAGGAGGACAGGTAGGATCACAGATACGCAGTATTTT
>-|-|TRBJ2-1|TRBV27
CASSLSIQGFGSYNEQFF
TGTGCCAGCAGTTTATCAATTCAAGGATTTGGCTCCTACAATGAGCAGTTCTTC
>few|-|TRBJ1-5|TRBV27
CASSLSRNQPQHF
TGTGCCAGCAGTTTATCCCGTAATCAGCCCCAGCATTTT
>-|-|TRBJ2-1|TRBV18
CASSFTGSLLDNEQFF
TGTGCCAGCTCATTCACGGGGTCCCTCTTGGACAATGAGCAGTTCTTC
>-|-|TRBJ1-1|TRBV2
CASSGTYQMNTEAFF
TGTGCCAGCAGTGGGACCTACCAGATGAACACTGAAGCTTTCTTT
>-|TRBD1|TRBJ1-2|TRBV29-1
CSASGQANYGYTF
TGCAGCGCCAGCGGACAGGCTAACTATGGCTACACCTTC
>-|-|TRBJ1-5|TRBV15
CATSNSNQPQHF
TGTGCCACCAGCAATAGCAATCAGCCCCAGCATTTT
>-|-|TRBJ1-1|TRBV11-3
CASSLRLSTEAFF
TGTGCCAGCAGCTTACGGTTGAGTACTGAAGCTTTCTTT
>-|TRBD2|TRBJ2-3|TRBV28
CASCRWASGTFGGQYF
TGTGCCAGCTGCCGTTGGGCTAGCGGTACATTTGGTGGGCAGTATTTT
>-|-|TRBJ2-3|TRBV4-1
CASSQVDPLSGTDTQYF
TGCGCCAGCAGCCAAGTAGACCCACTGAGCGGCACAGATACGCAGTATTTT
>-|-|TRBJ1-1|TRBV10-1
CASSERKRPNTEAFF
TGCGCCAGCAGTGAGAGGAAGCGACCGAACACTGAAGCTTTCTTT
>-|TRBD2|TRBJ2-1|TRBV14
CASSPGWGGNRGRAEDEQFF
TGTGCCAGCAGCCCCGGCTGGGGGGGAAATCGCGGGAGGGCGGAAGATGAGCAGTTCTTC
>-|-|TRBJ1-4|TRBV6-6
CASSYNPNTNEKLFF
TGTGCCAGCAGTTACAACCCAAACACTAATGAAAAACTGTTTTTT
>-|-|TRBJ2-2|TRBV11-3
CASSFQTGELFF
TGTGCCAGCAGCTTTCAGACCGGGGAGCTGTTTTTT
>-|TRBD1|TRBJ2-7|TRBV28
CASSSLWDRSYEQYF
TGTGCCAGCAGCTCCCTGTGGGACAGAAGCTACGAGCAGTACTTC
>-|-|TRBJ2-2|TRBV9
CASSVAIGNTGELFF
TGTGCCAGCAGCGTAGCTATCGGGAACACCGGGGAGCTGTTTTTT
>-|TRBD2|TRBJ2-2|TRBV28
CASSSLAANTGELFF
TGTGCCAGCAGTTCCCTAGCGGCGAACACCGGGGAGCTGTTTTTT
>once|TRBD1|TRBJ1-2|TRBV29-1
CSVDGQGGGYTF
TGCAGCGTAGACGGACAGGGGGGAGGCTACACCTTC
>-|-|TRBJ2-7|TRBV6-6
CASLRTPFSYEQYF
TGTGCCAGCCTCAGGACCCCCTTCTCCTACGAGCAGTACTTC
>-|-|TRBJ1-5|TRBV6-5
CASSPQGYQPQHF
TGTGCCAGCAGTCCTCAGGGTTATCAGCCCCAGCATTTT
>-|TRBD2|TRBJ2-3|TRBV9
CASSPRLAGGADTQYF
TGTGCCAGCAGCCCTCGACTAGCGGGAGGGGCAGATACGCAGTATTTT
>-|-|TRBJ1-5|TRBV19
CASSIGQINQPQHF
TGTGCCAGTAGTATAGGGCAGATCAATCAGCCCCAGCATTTT
>-|-|TRBJ2-3|TRBV7-9
CASSSTTGMSRDTQYF
TGTGCCAGCAGCTCAACAACAGGGATGAGTAGAGATACGCAGTATTTT
>-|-|TRBJ2-1|TRBV4-3
CASSQVRGVLSNEQFF
TGCGCCAGCAGCCAAGTACGCGGGGTGTTGAGCAATGAGCAGTTCTTC
>-|-|TRBJ2-1|TRBV7-8
CASSSSYASSYNEQFF
TGTGCCAGCAGCTCGAGCTATGCTAGCTCCTACAATGAGCAGTTCTTC
>-|TRBD2|TRBJ2-7|TRBV28
CASRKRLAGGSYEQYF
TGTGCCAGCAGGAAAAGACTAGCGGGAGGGTCCTACGAGCAGTACTTC
>-|TRBD2|TRBJ2-1|TRBV27
CASSLDGRGEQFF
TGTGCCAGCAGTTTAGACGGGAGGGGTGAGCAGTTCTTC
>-|TRBD1|TRBJ2-1|TRBV2
CAAPQGIGEQFF
TGTGCCGCCCCACAGGGGATAGGTGAGCAGTTCTTC
>-|-|TRBJ2-7|TRBV5-6
CASSSLSKGVYEQYF
TGTGCCAGCAGCTCACTTTCTAAGGGGGTCTACGAGCAGTACTTC
>-|-|TRBJ2-7|TRBV19
CASSIGGVGRFSYEQYF
TGTGCCAGTAGTATAGGGGGCGTGGGACGCTTCTCCTACGAGCAGTACTTC
>once|-|TRBJ2-1|TRBV6-1
CASREQGRQFF
TGTGCCAGCAGGGAACAGGGTCGGCAGTTCTTC
>-|-|TRBJ1-4|TRBV4-1
CASSQDPMMGYGGANEKLFF
TGCGCCAGCAGCCAAGATCCCATGATGGGGTACGGGGGGGCTAATGAAAAACTGTTTTTT
>-|-|TRBJ2-1|TRBV13
CASSYLQEKYNEQFF
TGTGCCAGCTCCTACCTACAGGAAAAATACAATGAGCAGTTCTTC
>once|-|TRBJ2-5|TRBV4-3
CASSQDDISQETQYF
TGCGCCAGCAGCCAAGATGACATCTCCCAAGAGACCCAGTACTTC
>-|TRBD2|TRBJ2-1|TRBV27
CATSTGTSGRNEQFF
TGTGCCACCTCGACCGGGACTAGCGGGAGGAATGAGCAGTTCTTC
>-|-|TRBJ2-7|TRBV7-9
CASSLEAGYEQYF
TGTGCCAGCAGCCTAGAGGCAGGCTACGAGCAGTACTTC
>-|-|TRBJ2-3|TRBV29-1
CSVEVPVPDTQYF
TGCAGCGTTGAGGTCCCGGTACCAGATACGCAGTATTTT
>-|-|TRBJ2-3|TRBV27
CATANKRQGSTDTQYF
TGTGCCACCGCTAATAAACGGCAGGGAAGCACAGATACGCAGTATTTT
>once|TRBD2|TRBJ2-3|TRBV7-3
CASSSLAESTDTQYF
TGTGCCAGCAGCTCACTAGCGGAGAGCACAGATACGCAGTATTTT
>-|-|TRBJ2-3|TRBV27
CASSPNGLDTQYF
TGTGCCAGCAGCCCCAACGGGTTGGATACGCAGTATTTT
>-|-|TRBJ1-5|TRBV7-2
CARPWGLMSNQPQHF
TGTGCCAGACCTTGGGGGCTGATGAGCAATCAGCCCCAGCATTTT
>-|-|TRBJ2-1|TRBV27
CASSFIGVNNEQFF
TGTGCCAGCAGTTTCATAGGGGTTAACAATGAGCAGTTCTTC
>once|TRBD1|TRBJ2-1|TRBV19
CASSTTGDNEQFF
TGTGCCAGTAGTACGACAGGGGACAATGAGCAGTTCTTC